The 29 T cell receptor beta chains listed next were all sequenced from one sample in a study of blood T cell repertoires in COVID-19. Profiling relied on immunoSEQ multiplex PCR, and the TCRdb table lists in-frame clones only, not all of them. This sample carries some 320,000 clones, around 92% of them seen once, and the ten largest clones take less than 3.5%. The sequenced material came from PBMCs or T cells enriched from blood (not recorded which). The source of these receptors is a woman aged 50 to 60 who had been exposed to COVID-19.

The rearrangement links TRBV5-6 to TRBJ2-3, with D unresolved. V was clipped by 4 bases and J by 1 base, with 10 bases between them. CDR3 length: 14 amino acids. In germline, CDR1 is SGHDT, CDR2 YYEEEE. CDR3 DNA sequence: TGTGCCAGCAGCCCACCGTCGGGCACAGATACGCAGTATTTT. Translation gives CASSPPSGTDTQYF. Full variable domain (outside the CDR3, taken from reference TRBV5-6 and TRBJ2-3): DAGVTQSPTHLIKTRGQQVTLRCSPKSGHDTVSWYQQALGQGPQFIFQYYEEEERQRGNFPDRFSGHQFPNYSSELNVNALLLGDSALYLCASSPPSGTDTQYFGPGTRLTVL.

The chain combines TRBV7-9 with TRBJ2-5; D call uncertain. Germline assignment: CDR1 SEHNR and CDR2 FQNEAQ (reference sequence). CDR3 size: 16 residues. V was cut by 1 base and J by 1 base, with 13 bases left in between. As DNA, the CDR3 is TGTGCCAGCAGCTTAGTCGTAGGCAGGTTCCAAGAGACCCAGTACTTC. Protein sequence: CASSLVVGRFQETQYF.

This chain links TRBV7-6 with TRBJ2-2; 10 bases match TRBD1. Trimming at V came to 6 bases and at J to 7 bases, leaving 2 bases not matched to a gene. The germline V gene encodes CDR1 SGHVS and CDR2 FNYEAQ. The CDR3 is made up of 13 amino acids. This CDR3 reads CASRGTGVGELFF. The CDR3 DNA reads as TGTGCCAGCAGGGGGACAGGGGTCGGGGAGCTGTTTTTT.

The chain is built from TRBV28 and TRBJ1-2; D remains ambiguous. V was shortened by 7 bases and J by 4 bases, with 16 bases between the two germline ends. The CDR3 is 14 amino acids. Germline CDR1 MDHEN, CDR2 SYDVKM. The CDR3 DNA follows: TGTGCCAGCAATCTGCATGGTGGGAGCTATGGCTACACCTTC. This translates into CASNLHGGSYGYTF.

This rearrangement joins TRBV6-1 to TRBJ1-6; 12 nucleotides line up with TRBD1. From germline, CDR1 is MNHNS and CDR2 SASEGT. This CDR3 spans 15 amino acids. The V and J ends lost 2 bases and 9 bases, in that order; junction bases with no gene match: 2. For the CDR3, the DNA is TGTGCCAGCAGTGAACCGGGACAGGGGGCTTCACCCCTCCACTTT. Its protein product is CASSEPGQGASPLHF.

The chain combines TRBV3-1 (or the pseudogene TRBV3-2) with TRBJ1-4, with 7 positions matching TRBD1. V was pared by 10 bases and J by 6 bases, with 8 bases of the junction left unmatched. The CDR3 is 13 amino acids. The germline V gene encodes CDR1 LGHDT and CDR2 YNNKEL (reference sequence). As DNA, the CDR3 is TGTGCCACCTCAGGGGGGTCCCATGAAAAACTGTTTTTT. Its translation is CATSGGSHEKLFF.

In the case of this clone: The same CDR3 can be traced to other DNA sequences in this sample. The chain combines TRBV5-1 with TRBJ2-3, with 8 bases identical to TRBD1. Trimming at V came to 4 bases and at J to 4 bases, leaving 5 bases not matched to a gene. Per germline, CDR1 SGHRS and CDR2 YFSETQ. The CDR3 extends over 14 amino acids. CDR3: CASSPGGGSDTQYF. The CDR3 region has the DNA TGCGCCAGCAGCCCAGGGGGCGGTTCAGATACGCAGTATTTT.

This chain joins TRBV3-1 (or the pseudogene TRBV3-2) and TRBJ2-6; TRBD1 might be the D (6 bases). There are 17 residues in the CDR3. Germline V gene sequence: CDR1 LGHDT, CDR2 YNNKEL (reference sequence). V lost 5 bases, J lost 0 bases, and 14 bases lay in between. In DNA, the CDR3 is TGTGCCAGCAGCTCCCGGACAGTTCTCTCTGGGGCCAACGTCCTGACTTTC. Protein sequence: CASSSRTVLSGANVLTF.

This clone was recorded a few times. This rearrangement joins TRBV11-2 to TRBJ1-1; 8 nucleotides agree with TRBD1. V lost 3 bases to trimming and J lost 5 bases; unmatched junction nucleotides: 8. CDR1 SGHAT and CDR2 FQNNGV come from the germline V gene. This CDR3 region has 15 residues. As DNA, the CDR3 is TGTGCCAGCAGCTTGTGGCAGGGGGCTGAGACTGAAGCTTTCTTT. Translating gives CASSLWQGAETEAFF.

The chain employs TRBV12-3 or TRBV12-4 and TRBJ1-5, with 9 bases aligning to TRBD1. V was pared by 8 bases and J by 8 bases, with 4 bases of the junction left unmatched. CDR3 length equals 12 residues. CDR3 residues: CASGQGWEPQHF. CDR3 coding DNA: TGTGCCAGCGGACAGGGGTGGGAGCCCCAGCATTTT.

CDR3 loop: CASSQVQGPGYGYTF. The CDR3 DNA is TGCGCCAGCAGCCAAGTCCAGGGGCCGGGCTATGGCTACACCTTC. The chain couples TRBV4-1 to TRBJ1-2; D is possibly TRBD1 (6 bases). In germline, CDR1 is MGHRA, CDR2 YSYEKL. Trimming left V 1 base short and J 4 bases short, with 13 bases between. The CDR3 contains 15 residues.

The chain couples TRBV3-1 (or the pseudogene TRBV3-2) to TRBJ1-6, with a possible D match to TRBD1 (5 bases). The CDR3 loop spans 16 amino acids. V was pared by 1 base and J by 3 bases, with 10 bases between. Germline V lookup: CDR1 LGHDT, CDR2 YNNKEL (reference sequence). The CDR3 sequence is CASSQVRGLYNSPLHF. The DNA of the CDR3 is TGTGCCAGCAGCCAAGTAAGGGGTCTCTATAATTCACCCCTCCACTTT.

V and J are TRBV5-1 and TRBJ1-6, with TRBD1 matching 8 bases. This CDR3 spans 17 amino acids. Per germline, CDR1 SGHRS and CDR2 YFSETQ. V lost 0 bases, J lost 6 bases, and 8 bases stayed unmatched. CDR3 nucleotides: TGCGCCAGCAGCTTGGTTGGCAGGGGGCAGATTAATTCACCCCTCCACTTT. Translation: CASSLVGRGQINSPLHF.

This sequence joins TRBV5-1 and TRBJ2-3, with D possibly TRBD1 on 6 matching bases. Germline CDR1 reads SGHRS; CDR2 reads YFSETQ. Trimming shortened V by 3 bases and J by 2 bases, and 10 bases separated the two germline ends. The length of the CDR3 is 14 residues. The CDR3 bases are TGCGCCAGCAGCTCCGGACAGAACACAGATACGCAGTATTTT. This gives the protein CASSSGQNTDTQYF.

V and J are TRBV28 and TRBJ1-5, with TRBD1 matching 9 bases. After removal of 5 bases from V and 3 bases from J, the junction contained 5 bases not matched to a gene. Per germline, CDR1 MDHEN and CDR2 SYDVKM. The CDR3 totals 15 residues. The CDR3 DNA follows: TGTGCCAGCAGTGGTACAGGGGGCGTCAATCAGCCCCAGCATTTT. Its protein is CASSGTGGVNQPQHF.

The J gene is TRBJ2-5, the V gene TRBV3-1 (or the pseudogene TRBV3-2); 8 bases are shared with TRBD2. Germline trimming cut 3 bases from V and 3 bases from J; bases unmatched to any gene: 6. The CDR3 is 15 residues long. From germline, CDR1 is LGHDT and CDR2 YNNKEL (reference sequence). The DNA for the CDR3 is TGTGCCAGCAGCCACCGGGGGGGAAACGAAGAGACCCAGTACTTC. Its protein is CASSHRGGNEETQYF.

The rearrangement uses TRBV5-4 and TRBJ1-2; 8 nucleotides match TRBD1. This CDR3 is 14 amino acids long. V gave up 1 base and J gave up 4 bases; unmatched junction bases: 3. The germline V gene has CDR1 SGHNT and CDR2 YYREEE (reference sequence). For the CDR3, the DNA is TGTGCCAGCAGCTTGTCAGGGGGCCCCTATGGCTACACCTTC. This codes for CASSLSGGPYGYTF. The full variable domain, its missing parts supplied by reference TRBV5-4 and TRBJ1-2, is ETGVTQSPTHLIKTRGQQVTLRCSSQSGHNTVSWYQQALGQGPQFIFQYYREEENGRGNFPPRFSGLQFPNYSSELNVNALELDDSALYLCASSLSGGPYGYTFGSGTRLTVV.

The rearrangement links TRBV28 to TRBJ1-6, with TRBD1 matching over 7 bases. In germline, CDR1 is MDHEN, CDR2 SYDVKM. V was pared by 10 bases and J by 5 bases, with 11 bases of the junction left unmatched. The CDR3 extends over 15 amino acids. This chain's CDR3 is CAIPEGTANNSPLHF. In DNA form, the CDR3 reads TGTGCCATTCCTGAAGGGACAGCAAATAATTCACCCCTCCACTTT.

The CDR3 region is CSASVSGLAKNIQYF. The DNA for the CDR3 is TGCAGTGCTAGTGTTAGCGGTCTAGCCAAAAACATTCAGTACTTC. The rearrangement joins TRBV20-1 to TRBJ2-4; tentative D call: TRBD2 (6 bases). Germline V gives CDR1 DFQATT, CDR2 SNEGSKA (reference sequence). The CDR3 has 15 residues. Trimming removed 3 bases at V and 0 bases at J, with 12 bases between.

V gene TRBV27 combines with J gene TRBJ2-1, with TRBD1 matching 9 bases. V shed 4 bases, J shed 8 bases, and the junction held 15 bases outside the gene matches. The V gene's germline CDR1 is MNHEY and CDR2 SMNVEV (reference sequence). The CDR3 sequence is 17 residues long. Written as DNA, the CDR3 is TGTGCCAGCAGTTCACCCGAATACAGGGGGCGTATGTATGAGCAGTTCTTC. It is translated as CASSSPEYRGRMYEQFF.

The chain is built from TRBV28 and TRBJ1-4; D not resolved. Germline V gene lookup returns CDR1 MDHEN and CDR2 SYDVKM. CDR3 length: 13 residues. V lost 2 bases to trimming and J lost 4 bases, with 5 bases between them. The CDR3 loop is CASSLEHNEKLFF. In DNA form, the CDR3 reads TGTGCCAGCAGTTTAGAGCATAATGAAAAACTGTTTTTT.

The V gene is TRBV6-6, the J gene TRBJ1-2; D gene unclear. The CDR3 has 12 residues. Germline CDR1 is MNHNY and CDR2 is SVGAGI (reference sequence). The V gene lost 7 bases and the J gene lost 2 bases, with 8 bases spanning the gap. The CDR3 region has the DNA TGTGCCAGCACAGAAAACAACTATGGCTACACCTTC. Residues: CASTENNYGYTF.

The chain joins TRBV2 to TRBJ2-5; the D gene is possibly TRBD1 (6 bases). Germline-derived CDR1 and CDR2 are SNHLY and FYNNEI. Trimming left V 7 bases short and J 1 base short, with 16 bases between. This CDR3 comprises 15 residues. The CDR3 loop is CASTRGVGFQETQYF. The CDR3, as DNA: TGTGCCAGCACCAGGGGAGTAGGATTCCAAGAGACCCAGTACTTC.

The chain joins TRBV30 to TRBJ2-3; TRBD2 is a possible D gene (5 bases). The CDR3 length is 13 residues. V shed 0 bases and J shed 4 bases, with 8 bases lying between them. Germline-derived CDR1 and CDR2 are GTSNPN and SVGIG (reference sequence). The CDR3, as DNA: TGTGCCTGGAGTGTTAAAGCGGCAGATACGCAGTATTTT. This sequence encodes CAWSVKAADTQYF.

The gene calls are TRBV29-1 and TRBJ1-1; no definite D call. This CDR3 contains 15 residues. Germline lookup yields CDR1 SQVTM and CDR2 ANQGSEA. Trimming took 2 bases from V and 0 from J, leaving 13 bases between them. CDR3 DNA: TGCAGCGTTGAAACAGATTCTATCATGAACACTGAAGCTTTCTTT. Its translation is CSVETDSIMNTEAFF.

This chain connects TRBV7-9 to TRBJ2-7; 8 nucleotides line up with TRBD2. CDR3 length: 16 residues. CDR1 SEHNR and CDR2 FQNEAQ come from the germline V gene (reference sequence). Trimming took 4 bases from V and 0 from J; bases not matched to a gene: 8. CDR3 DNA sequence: TGTGCCAGCAGCTCTACCTACGGGGGGGACTCCTACGAGCAGTACTTC. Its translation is CASSSTYGGDSYEQYF.

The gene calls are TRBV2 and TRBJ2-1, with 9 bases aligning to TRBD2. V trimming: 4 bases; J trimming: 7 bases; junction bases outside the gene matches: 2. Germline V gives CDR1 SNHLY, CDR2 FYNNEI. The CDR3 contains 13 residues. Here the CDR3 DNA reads TGTGCCAGCAGTGCACTAGCGGGTAATGAGCAGTTCTTC. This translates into CASSALAGNEQFF.

CDR3 amino acids: CSVEDPGGQGYQETQYF. CDR3 bases: TGCAGCGTTGAAGATCCGGGGGGACAGGGTTACCAAGAGACCCAGTACTTC. The chain employs TRBV29-1 and TRBJ2-5, with 9 bases that match TRBD1. This CDR3 contains 17 residues. Germline V lookup: CDR1 SQVTM, CDR2 ANQGSEA. V shed 0 bases and J 0 bases; nucleotides not matched to a gene: 8.

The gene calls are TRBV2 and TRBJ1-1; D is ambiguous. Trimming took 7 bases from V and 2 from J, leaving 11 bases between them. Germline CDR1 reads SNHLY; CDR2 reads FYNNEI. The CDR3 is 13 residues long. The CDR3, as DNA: TGTGCCAGCATGCGAGAAATTAACACTGAAGCTTTCTTT. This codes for CASMREINTEAFF.